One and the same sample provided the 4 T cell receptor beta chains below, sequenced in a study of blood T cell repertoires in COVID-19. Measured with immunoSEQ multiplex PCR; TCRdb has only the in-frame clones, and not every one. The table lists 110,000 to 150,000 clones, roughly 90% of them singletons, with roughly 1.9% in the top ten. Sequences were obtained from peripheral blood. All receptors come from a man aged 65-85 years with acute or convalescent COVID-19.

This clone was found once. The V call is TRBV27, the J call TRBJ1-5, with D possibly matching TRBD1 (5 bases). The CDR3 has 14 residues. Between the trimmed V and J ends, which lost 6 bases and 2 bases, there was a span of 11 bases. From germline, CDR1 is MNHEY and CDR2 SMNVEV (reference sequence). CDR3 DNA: TGTGCCAGCAGCCGCGACAGTCGCAATCAGCCCCAGCATTTT. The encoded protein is CASSRDSRNQPQHF.

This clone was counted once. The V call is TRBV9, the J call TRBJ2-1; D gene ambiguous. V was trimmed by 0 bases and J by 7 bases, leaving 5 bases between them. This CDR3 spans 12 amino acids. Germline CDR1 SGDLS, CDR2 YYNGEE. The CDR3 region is CASSVERNEQFF. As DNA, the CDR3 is TGTGCCAGCAGCGTAGAGAGGAATGAGCAGTTCTTC.

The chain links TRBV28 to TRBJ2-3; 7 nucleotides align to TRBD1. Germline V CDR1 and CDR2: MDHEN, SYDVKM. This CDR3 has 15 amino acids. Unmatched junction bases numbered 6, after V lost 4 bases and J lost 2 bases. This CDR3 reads CASSYQGDYTDTQYF. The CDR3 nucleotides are TGTGCCAGCAGTTATCAGGGGGATTACACAGATACGCAGTATTTT.

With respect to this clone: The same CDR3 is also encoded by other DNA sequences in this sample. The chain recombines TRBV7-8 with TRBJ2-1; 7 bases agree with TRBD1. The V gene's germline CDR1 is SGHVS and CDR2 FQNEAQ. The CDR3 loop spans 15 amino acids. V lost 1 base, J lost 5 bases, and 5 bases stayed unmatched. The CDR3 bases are TGTGCCAGCAGCTTAGACAGGGGAAGGGACAATGAGCAGTTCTTC. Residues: CASSLDRGRDNEQFF.